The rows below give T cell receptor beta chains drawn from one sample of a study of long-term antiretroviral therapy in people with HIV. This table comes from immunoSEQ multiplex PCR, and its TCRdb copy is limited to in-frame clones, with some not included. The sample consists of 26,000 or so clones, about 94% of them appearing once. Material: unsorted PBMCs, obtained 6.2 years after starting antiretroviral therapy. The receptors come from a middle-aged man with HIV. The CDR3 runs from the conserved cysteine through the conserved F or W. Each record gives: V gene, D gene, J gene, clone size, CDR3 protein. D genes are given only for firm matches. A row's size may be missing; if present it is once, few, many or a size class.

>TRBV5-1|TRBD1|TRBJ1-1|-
CASSRGTGGSTEAFF
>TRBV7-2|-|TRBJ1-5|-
CASSPTPSNQPQHF
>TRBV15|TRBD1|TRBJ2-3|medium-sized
CATSRDKGTGSDTQYF
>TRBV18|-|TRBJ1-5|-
CASSPGQKIGQPQHF
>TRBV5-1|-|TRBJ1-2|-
CASSLGGQNYGYTF
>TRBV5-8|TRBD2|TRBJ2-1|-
CASSPGLAQNNEQFF
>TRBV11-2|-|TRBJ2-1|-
CASSLFGSEQFF
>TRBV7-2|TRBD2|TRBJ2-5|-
CASSRAGTSGRVGETQYF
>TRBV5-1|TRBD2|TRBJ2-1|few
CASSLEGVQRGVNEQFF
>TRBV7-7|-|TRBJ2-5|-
CASSQTGYGAQETQYF
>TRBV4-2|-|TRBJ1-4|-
CASSHDSSTNEKLFF
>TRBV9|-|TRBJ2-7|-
CASSGGGRSYEQYF
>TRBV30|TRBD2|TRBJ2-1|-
CAWSVGLAGEREQFF
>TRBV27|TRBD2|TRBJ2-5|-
CASSVTGLAGEGPETQYF
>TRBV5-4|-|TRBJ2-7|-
CASSLDRQEQYF
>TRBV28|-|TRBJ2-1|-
CAGQGRSYNEQFF
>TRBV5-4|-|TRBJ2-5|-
CASSLAKQQETQYF
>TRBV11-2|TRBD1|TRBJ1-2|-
CASSLGQVGDGYTF
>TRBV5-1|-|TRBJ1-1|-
CASSSGRKAAATEAFF
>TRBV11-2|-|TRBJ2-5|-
CASSHMTQETQYF
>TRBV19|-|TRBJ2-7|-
CASSTTGQAGEQYF
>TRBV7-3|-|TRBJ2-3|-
CASSLTYTDTQYF
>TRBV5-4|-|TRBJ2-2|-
CASSLFGPGELFF
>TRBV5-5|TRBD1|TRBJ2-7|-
CASSLAGTGSGEQYF
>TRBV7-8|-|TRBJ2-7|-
CASGSGTRSYEQYF
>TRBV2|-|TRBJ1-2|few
CASSVGANYGYTF
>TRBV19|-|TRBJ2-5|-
CASSAVGISHQETQYF
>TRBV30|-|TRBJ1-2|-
CAWSVGAGYTF
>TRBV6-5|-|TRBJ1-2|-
CASSYSIGERDYGYTF
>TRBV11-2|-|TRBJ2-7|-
CASSLRLDDEQYF
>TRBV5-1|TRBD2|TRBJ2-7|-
CASRQGTSNSYEQYF
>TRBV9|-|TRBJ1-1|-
CASSKSVTENTEAFF
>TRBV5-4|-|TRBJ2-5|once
CASSLEQGKETQYF
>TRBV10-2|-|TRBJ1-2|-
CASSPGLMGGYTF
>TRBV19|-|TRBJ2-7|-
CASSMSGASYEQYF
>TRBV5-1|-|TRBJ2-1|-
CASSSQDRVNEQFF
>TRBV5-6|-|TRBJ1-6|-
CASSLGSNNSPLHF
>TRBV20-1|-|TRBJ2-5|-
CSASRQETQYF
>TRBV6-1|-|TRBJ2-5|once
CASSAGGETQYF
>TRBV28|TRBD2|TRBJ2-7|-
CASSQLAGGRRQYF
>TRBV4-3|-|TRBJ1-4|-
CASSQDFEDEKLFF
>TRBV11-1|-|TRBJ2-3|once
CASSLETADTQYF
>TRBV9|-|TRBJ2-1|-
CASSAGNWAYNEQFF
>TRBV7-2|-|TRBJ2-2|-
CASTPEAGTGELFF
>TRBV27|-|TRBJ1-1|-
CASSQQGRAEAFF
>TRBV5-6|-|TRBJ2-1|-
CASSLDIQTYNEQFF